This note documents a single TCR beta chain sequence. Its specificity is unknown. These data belong to a study of T cell responses to AZD1222 COVID-19 vaccine. This CDR3 has 15 residues. V lost 4 bases to trimming and J lost 0 bases, with 11 bases between them. Germline CDR1 KGHSH, CDR2 LQKENI. Libraries were prepared by immunoSEQ multiplex PCR; TCRdb keeps only in-frame clonotypes and omits some of them. This repertoire shows about 150,000 clones, 80% to 95% found once; its top ten account for about 3.5%. Study-wide findings and caveats: Seropositive status at baseline applied to only a handful of AZD1222 recipients. Spike-specific TCR breadth rose after two AZD1222 doses, and depth rose as well. In all cases, repertoires were sampled only after the peak T cell response.

The sequencing here drew on peripheral blood, taken 28 days after the second AZD1222 dose. This TCR was sampled from an adult who received the AZD1222 COVID-19 vaccine. V and J are TRBV18 and TRBJ2-3, with D possibly called TRBD1 or TRBD2 (5 bases each). CDR3 DNA sequence: TGTGCCAGCTCACAAACGGGACGCAGCACAGATACGCAGTATTTT. Amino acid sequence: CASSQTGRSTDTQYF.